The 5 T cell receptor beta chains listed next were all sequenced from one sample in a study of shared clonotypes between healthy human individuals. The assay was immunoSEQ multiplex PCR, and TCRdb's table has in-frame clones only and misses some. The sample yields over 2,000,000 clones, 90% to 95% seen once. Naive CD8 cells comprised CD45RO-negative, CCR7-positively selected cells, excluding terminally differentiated effector memory CD45RA+ cells. Sequencing input: naive CD8+ T cells from PBMCs. The receptors stem from a man between 18 and 29 years old in good health. Some clones in this sample may be carry-over from other donors' samples.

The CDR3 DNA follows: TGTGCCAGCAGCCAAGGTGGTCTCGGGATGAACACTGAAGCTTTCTTT. It specifies CASSQGGLGMNTEAFF. The rearrangement links TRBV14 to TRBJ1-1, with D uncertain. Trimming cost V 1 base and J 0 bases, with 12 bases left between them. The germline V gene encodes CDR1 SGHDN and CDR2 FVKESK. The CDR3 runs to 16 residues.

This clone was recorded only once. The chain links TRBV19 to TRBJ1-1; tentative D call: TRBD1 (5 bases). CDR3 length: 15 residues. V was cut by 3 bases and J by 4 bases, with 15 bases left in between. CDR1 is LNHDA, CDR2 SQIVND, per germline (reference sequence). DNA for the CDR3: TGTGCCAGTAGTATGAGATGGGACGTGGGCACTGAAGCTTTCTTT. It translates to CASSMRWDVGTEAFF.

This chain connects TRBV27 to TRBJ2-1; a possible D gene is TRBD2 (5 bases). CDR1 is MNHEY and CDR2 is SMNVEV in the germline V gene (reference sequence). V lost 5 bases and J lost 2, with 13 bases in between. The CDR3 is 15 amino acids. CDR3 amino acids: CASSPDSGAYNEQFF. CDR3 nucleotide sequence: TGTGCCAGCAGTCCCGACTCCGGGGCCTACAATGAGCAGTTCTTC.

The CDR3 region is CASSPQDRPGETQYF. The CDR3 nucleotides are TGTGCCAGCAGCCCCCAGGACAGGCCCGGAGAGACCCAGTACTTC. This rearrangement joins TRBV14 to TRBJ2-5, with 7 bases matching TRBD1. CDR1 SGHDN and CDR2 FVKESK come from the germline V gene. CDR3 length equals 15 residues. Trimming at V came to 4 bases and at J to 4 bases, leaving 9 bases not matched to a gene.

This sequence joins TRBV11-2 and TRBJ2-3; D gene ambiguous. The germline CDR1 and CDR2 sequences are SGHAT and FQNNGV. This CDR3 contains 14 residues. Deletions cut 6 bases from V and 2 bases from J, with 12 bases between. CDR3 protein: CASRSAPITDTQYF. CDR3 sequence (DNA): TGTGCCAGCAGGTCAGCTCCCATCACAGATACGCAGTATTTT.